This T cell receptor (beta chain) was obtained from a study of blood T cell repertoires in COVID-19. Study information: T cells, B-cell-depleted T cells, or PBMCs supplied cDNA or gDNA.

Here immunoSEQ multiplex PCR was the method, and the copy in TCRdb shows in-frame clones only, minus some. The data hold about 270,000 clones, with roughly 86% observed a single time. Germline V gene data show CDR1 as GTSNPN and CDR2 as SVGIG (reference sequence). This CDR3 has 13 amino acids. Trimming took off 2 bases at V and 5 bases at J, with 13 bases between the two ends. The clonotype originates from a man aged 35 to 55 who had recovered from COVID-19. Sequencing input: peripheral blood. The V and J genes are TRBV30 and TRBJ2-7, with D tentatively TRBD1 (5 bases). The CDR3 DNA follows: TGTGCCTGGAGTTCCGCAGGGCTCGACGAGCAGTACTTC. It yields the protein CAWSSAGLDEQYF.